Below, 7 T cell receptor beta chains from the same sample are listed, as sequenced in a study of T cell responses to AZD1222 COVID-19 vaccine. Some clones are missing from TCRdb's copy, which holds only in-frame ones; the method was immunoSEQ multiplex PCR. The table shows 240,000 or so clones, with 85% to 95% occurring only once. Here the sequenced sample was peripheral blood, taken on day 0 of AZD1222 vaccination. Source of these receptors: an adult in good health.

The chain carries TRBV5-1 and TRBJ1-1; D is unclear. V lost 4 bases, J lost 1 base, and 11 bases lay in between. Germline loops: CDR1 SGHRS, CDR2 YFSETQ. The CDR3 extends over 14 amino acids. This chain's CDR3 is CASSPLTGNTEAFF. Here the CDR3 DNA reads TGCGCCAGCAGCCCCCTTACTGGGAACACTGAAGCTTTCTTT. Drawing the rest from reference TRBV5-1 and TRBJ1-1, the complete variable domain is KAGVTQTPRYLIKTRGQQVTLSCSPISGHRSVSWYQQTPGQGLQFLFEYFSETQRNKGNFPGRFSGRQFSNSRSEMNVSTLELGDSALYLCASSPLTGNTEAFFGQGTRLTVV.

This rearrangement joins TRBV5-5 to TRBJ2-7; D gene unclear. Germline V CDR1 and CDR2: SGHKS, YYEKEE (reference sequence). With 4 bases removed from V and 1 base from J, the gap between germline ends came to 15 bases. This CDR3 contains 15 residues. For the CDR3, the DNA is TGTGCCAGCAGCCGTGGACCGATTCTGTCCTACGAGCAGTACTTC. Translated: CASSRGPILSYEQYF.

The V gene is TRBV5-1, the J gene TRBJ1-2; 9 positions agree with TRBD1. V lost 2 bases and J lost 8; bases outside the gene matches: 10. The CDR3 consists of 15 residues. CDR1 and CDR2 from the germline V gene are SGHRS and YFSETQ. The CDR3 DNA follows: TGCGCCAGCAGCTTATTACCACAGGGGGCGAAGGGCTACACCTTC. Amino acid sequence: CASSLLPQGAKGYTF.

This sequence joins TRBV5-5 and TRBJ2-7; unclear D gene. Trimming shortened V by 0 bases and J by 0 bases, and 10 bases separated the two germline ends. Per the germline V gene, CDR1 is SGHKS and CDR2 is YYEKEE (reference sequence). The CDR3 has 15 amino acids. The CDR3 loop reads CASSLEESISYEQYF. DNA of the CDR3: TGTGCCAGCAGCTTGGAAGAATCCATCTCCTACGAGCAGTACTTC.

The CDR3 coding sequence is TGTGCCAGCAGCTTAGGGGGTTTCGGGTCCTACGAGCAGTACTTC. Translating gives CASSLGGFGSYEQYF. V usage is TRBV7-6 and J usage is TRBJ2-7; D call uncertain. Between the trimmed V and J ends, which lost 1 base and 1 base, there was a span of 11 bases. CDR1 SGHVS and CDR2 FNYEAQ come from the germline V gene. The CDR3 extends over 15 amino acids. The complete variable domain, with remaining parts taken from reference TRBV7-6 and TRBJ2-7, reads GAGVSQSPRYKVTKRGQDVALRCDPISGHVSLYWYRQALGQGPEFLTYFNYEAQQDKSGLPNDRFSAERPEGSISTLTIQRTEQRDSAMYRCASSLGGFGSYEQYFGPGTRLTVT.

CDR3 region: CSGRGYTF. The CDR3 nucleotides are TGCAGTGGACGAGGCTACACCTTC. The V gene is TRBV20-1, the J gene TRBJ1-2, with D unclear. CDR1 is DFQATT, CDR2 SNEGSKA, per germline (reference sequence). The CDR3 is 8 amino acids. With 7 bases removed from V and 8 bases from J, the gap between germline ends came to 5 bases.

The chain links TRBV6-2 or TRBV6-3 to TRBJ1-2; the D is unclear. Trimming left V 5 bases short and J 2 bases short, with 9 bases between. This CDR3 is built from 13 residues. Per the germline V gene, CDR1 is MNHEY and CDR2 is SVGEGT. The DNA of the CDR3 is TGTGCCAGCAGTAGTTACAGAAACTATGGCTACACCTTC. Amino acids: CASSSYRNYGYTF.